This T cell receptor beta chain stems from a study of cytomegalovirus exposure and HLA in healthy donors. Overall study findings and caveats: Rarity characterized most TCR sequences, yet some public TCRs appeared in many donors. The study designated 150 or so TCR beta chains cytomegalovirus-associated. There were a few CMV-associated chains whose specificity for CMV antigens was confirmed in vitro.

Sequencing used immunoSEQ multiplex PCR; TCRdb keeps in-frame clones, though not all of them. Of roughly 330,000 clones in the sample, around 90% are singletons; the top ten hold over 1%. CDR3 length equals 12 residues. Trimming took 1 base from V and 4 from J, leaving 3 bases between them. Looked up from germline, CDR1 is PRHDT and CDR2 is FYEKMQ (reference sequence). As concerns this clone: The antigen is not known.

The approximately 120-subject validation cohort, separate from the roughly 700-subject first cohort, included the donors. The V gene is TRBV13, the J gene TRBJ2-3; no clear D gene. The clonotype originates from a woman in her 30s in good health and CMV-seropositive. Sample: PBMCs. CDR3 protein: CASSLVADTQYF. The DNA of the CDR3 is TGTGCCAGCAGCTTAGTCGCAGATACGCAGTATTTT. The variable domain in full, with the rest retrieved from reference TRBV13 and TRBJ2-3, is AAGVIQSPRHLIKEKRETATLKCYPIPRHDTVYWYQQGPGQDPQFLISFYEKMQSDKGSIPDRFSAQQFSDYHSELNMSSLELGDSALYFCASSLVADTQYFGPGTRLTVL.